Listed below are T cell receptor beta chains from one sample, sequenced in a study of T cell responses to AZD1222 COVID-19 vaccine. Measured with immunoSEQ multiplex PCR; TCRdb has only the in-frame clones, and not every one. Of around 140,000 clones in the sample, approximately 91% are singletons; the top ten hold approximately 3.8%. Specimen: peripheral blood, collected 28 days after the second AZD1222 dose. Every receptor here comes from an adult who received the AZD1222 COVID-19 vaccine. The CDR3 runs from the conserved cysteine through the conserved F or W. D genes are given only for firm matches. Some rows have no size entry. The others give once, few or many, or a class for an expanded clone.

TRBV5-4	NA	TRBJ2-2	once	CASSPSPSVDTGELFF	TGTGCCAGCAGTCCTAGCCCTAGCGTCGACACCGGGGAGCTGTTTTTT
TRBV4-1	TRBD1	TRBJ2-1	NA	CASSQPDRGSHNEQFF	TGCGCCAGCAGCCAGCCCGACAGGGGGTCCCACAATGAGCAGTTCTTC
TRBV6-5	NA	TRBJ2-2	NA	CASREWAQRGELFF	TGTGCCAGCAGGGAGTGGGCCCAGAGAGGGGAGCTGTTTTTT
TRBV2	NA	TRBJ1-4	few	CASSERQGGEKLFF	TGTGCCAGCAGTGAAAGGCAGGGCGGTGAAAAACTGTTTTTT
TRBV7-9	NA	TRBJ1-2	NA	CASSLTRGKNYGYTF	TGTGCCAGCAGCTTAACGAGGGGAAAAAACTATGGCTACACCTTC
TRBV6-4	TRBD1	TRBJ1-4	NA	CASSPGQGSAEKLFF	TGTGCCAGCAGCCCGGGACAGGGATCAGCTGAAAAACTGTTTTTT
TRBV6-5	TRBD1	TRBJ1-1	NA	CASSYSGDSLEAFF	TGTGCCAGCAGTTACTCGGGGGACAGTCTTGAAGCTTTCTTT
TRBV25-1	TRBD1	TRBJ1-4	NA	CASSQGQANEKLFF	TGTGCCAGCAGCCAGGGACAGGCTAATGAAAAACTGTTTTTT
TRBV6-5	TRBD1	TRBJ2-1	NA	CASIPDRGLYNEQFF	TGTGCCAGCATTCCTGACAGGGGTCTCTACAATGAGCAGTTCTTC
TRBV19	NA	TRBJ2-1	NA	CASSLSGRVYNEQFF	TGTGCCAGTAGCCTTTCCGGCAGGGTATACAATGAGCAGTTCTTC
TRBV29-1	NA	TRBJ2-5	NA	CSVESATRPQETQYF	TGCAGCGTTGAATCAGCGACAAGGCCCCAAGAGACCCAGTACTTC
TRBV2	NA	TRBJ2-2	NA	CASRPGRYTGELFF	TGTGCCAGCCGACCAGGGAGGTACACCGGGGAGCTGTTTTTT
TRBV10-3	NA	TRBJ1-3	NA	CAISQGPSSSGNTIYF	TGTGCCATCAGTCAGGGGCCCTCGAGCTCTGGAAACACCATATATTTT
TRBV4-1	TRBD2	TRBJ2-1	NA	CASRRGWGGDEQFF	TGCGCCAGCAGGCGCGGGTGGGGAGGGGATGAGCAGTTCTTC
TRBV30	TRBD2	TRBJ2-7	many	CAWSPPPRLAVTYEQYF	TGTGCCTGGAGTCCCCCTCCCCGACTAGCGGTCACCTACGAGCAGTACTTC
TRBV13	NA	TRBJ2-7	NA	CASSRPELVSGYEQYF	TGTGCCAGCAGCAGACCAGAGCTAGTATCTGGTTACGAGCAGTACTTC
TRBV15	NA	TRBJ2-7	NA	CATSRASTPYEQYF	TGTGCCACCAGCAGAGCGAGTACCCCCTACGAGCAGTACTTC
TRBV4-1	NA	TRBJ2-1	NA	CASSQTQSSYNEQFF	TGCGCCAGCAGCCAAACTCAAAGCTCCTACAATGAGCAGTTCTTC
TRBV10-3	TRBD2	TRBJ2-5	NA	CAISESGGSQETQYF	TGTGCCATCAGTGAGTCAGGCGGGAGCCAAGAGACCCAGTACTTC
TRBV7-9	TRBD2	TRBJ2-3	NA	CASSRSGGTSSTDTQYF	TGTGCCAGCAGCCGTAGCGGGGGGACCTCTAGCACAGATACGCAGTATTTT
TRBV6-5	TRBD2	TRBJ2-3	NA	CASSTLAGGSDTQYF	TGTGCCAGCAGTACCTTAGCGGGAGGCTCAGATACGCAGTATTTT
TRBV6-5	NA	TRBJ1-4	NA	CASSYSEGNYEKLFF	TGTGCCAGCAGTTACTCGGAGGGGAACTATGAAAAACTGTTTTTT
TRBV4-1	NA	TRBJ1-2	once	CASSLFDGNYGYTF	TGCGCCAGCAGTCTTTTCGACGGGAACTATGGCTACACCTTC
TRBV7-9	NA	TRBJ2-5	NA	CASSYTGLGETQYF	TGTGCCAGCAGCTACACTGGTCTAGGGGAGACCCAGTACTTC
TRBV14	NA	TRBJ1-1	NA	CASTPGMNTEAFF	TGTGCCAGCACCCCTGGGATGAACACTGAAGCTTTCTTT
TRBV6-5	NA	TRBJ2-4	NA	CASDQTENIQYF	TGTGCCAGCGATCAAACCGAAAACATTCAGTACTTC
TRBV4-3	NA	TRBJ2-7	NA	CASSPRVDVYEQYF	TGCGCCAGCAGCCCACGAGTGGACGTCTACGAGCAGTACTTC
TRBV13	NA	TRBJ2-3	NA	CASSEDWTGGKDTQYF	TGTGCCAGCAGCGAGGACTGGACAGGCGGGAAAGATACGCAGTATTTT